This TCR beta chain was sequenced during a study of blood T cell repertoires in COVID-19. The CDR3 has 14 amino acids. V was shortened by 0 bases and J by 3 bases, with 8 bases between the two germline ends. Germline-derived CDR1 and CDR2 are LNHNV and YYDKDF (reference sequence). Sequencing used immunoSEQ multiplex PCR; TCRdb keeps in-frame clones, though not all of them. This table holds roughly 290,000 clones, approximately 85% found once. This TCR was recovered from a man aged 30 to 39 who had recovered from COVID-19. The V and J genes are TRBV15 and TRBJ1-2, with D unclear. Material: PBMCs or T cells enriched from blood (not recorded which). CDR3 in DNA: TGTGCCACCAGCAGAGATCGCACAGACTATGGCTACACCTTC. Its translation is CATSRDRTDYGYTF. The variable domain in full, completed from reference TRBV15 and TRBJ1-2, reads DAMVIQNPRYQVTQFGKPVTLSCSQTLNHNVMYWYQQKSSQAPKLLFHYYDKDFNNEADTPDNFQSRRPNTSFCFLDIRSPGLGDTAMYLCATSRDRTDYGYTFGSGTRLTVV.